This TCR beta chain originates from a study of cytomegalovirus exposure and HLA in healthy donors. About this clone itself: Its antigen is not known.

Study results and limitations: The study recorded over 150 TCR beta chains that were cytomegalovirus-associated.

Primers included in the PCR were 60 Vbeta and 13 Jbeta primers. Libraries were prepared by immunoSEQ multiplex PCR; TCRdb keeps only in-frame clonotypes and omits some of them. The sample shows about 140,000 clones, roughly four fifths of them seen only once. Trimming took off 5 bases at V and 6 bases at J, with 21 bases between the two ends. Germline CDR1 SGHNT, CDR2 YYREEE (reference sequence). The CDR3 runs to 15 residues. V gene TRBV5-4 combines with J gene TRBJ2-7, with a tentative D call TRBD1 (7 bases). The source of this sequence is a woman aged 50 to 60 in good health and CMV-seropositive. Sequencing input: PBMCs. CDR3 DNA sequence: TGTGCCAGCAGTGTCGGGGGACAGAGACGAAGCGAGCAGTACTTC. Translated, it gives CASSVGGQRRSEQYF.